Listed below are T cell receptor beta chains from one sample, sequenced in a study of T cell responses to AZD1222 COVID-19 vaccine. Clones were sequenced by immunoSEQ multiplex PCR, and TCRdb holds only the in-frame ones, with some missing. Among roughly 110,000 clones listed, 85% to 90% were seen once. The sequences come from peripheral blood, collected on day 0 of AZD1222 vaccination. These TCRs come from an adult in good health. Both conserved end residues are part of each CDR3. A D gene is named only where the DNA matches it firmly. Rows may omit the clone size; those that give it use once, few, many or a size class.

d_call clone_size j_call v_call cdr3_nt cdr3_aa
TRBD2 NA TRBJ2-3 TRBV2 TGTGCCAGTGTCGCGGGAGACTTAGATACGCAGTATTTT CASVAGDLDTQYF
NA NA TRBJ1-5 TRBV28 TGTGCCAGCAGTTTGAACCTCTATAGCAATCAGCCCCAGCATTTT CASSLNLYSNQPQHF
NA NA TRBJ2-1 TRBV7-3 TGTGCCAGCAGCTTAGATTTTTCCTACAATGAGCAGTTCTTC CASSLDFSYNEQFF
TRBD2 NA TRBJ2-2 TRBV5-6 TGTGCCAGCAGCGCTCCAACTAGCGGGATTCGCACCGGGGAGCTGTTTTTT CASSAPTSGIRTGELFF
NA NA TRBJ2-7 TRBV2 TGTGCCAGCAGTGGGGCACAGGGCCTCGAGCAGTACTTC CASSGAQGLEQYF
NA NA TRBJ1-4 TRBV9 TGTGCCAGCAGCGTAGGTGGTGGGCGGCAGAATGAAAAACTGTTTTTT CASSVGGGRQNEKLFF
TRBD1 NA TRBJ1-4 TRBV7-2 TGTGCCAGCAGCCACAGGGGGCGAGATGAAAAACTGTTTTTT CASSHRGRDEKLFF
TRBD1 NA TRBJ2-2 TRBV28 TGTGCCAGCAGTCCGACAGGGGTGGGTCCGGGCGCCGGGGAGCTGTTTTTT CASSPTGVGPGAGELFF
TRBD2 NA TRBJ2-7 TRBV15 TGTGCCACCAGCAAACGACTAGCGGGGTCCTACGAGCAGTACTTC CATSKRLAGSYEQYF
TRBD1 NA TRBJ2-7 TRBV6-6 TGTGCCAGCAGTTACGCACAGGGGGACCACGAGCAGTACTTC CASSYAQGDHEQYF
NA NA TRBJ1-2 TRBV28 TGTGCCACCGACTGGGGGAACTATGGCTACACCTTC CATDWGNYGYTF
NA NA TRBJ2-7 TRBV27 TGTGCCAGCAGTATACTCCCGTGGGGGGCCCAAGGGGTCGAGCAGTACTTC CASSILPWGAQGVEQYF
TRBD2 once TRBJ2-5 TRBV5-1 TGCGCCAGCAGCTTGGGCCGGGGGGGCCAAGAGACCCAGTACTTC CASSLGRGGQETQYF
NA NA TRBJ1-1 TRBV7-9 TGTGCCAGCAGGGGTAGGGCGGCGAACACTGAAGCTTTCTTT CASRGRAANTEAFF
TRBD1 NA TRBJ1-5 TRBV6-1 TGTGCCAGCAGTGCTCCAGGGGGTTATAGCAATCAGCCCCAGCATTTT CASSAPGGYSNQPQHF
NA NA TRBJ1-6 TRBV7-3 TGTGCCAGCAGCTTAACGGGCGGGGGCGAATTTAGATCACCCCTCCACTTT CASSLTGGGEFRSPLHF
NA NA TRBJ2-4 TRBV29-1 TGCAGCGTTGGGGAGTCAAAAAACATTCAGTACTTC CSVGESKNIQYF
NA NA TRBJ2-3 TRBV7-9 TGTGCCAGCAGCTTACTCGGCACAGATACGCAGTATTTT CASSLLGTDTQYF
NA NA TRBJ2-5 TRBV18 TGTGCCAGCTCACCCCAGGGGCGTAGAGAGACCCAGTACTTC CASSPQGRRETQYF
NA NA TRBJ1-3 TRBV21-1 TGTGCCAGCAGCAAAATGAGGGACGGCCTTTCGGGAAACACCATATATTTT CASSKMRDGLSGNTIYF
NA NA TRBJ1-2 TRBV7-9 TGTGCCAGCAGCTTAGCTTCTGTATCGGGGGACTATGGCTACACCTTC CASSLASVSGDYGYTF
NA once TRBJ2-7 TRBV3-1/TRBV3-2 TGTGCCAGCAGCCAAGCCAACGCGGGAAACTACGAGCAGTACTTC CASSQANAGNYEQYF
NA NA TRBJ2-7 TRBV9 TGTGCCAGCAGCCCGCGGGCGGGGATCACGGGCGAGCAGTACTTC CASSPRAGITGEQYF
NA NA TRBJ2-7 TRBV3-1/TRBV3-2 TGTGCCAGCAGCCTACCCGGGACCAGCGGCGAGCAGTACTTC CASSLPGTSGEQYF
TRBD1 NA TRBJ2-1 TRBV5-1 TGCGCCAGCAGCGCGGGGACAGGGGGCTCGAATGAGCAGTTCTTC CASSAGTGGSNEQFF
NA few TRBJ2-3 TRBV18 TGTGCCAGCTCACCACCAACAGGCCCCAATACGCAGTATTTT CASSPPTGPNTQYF
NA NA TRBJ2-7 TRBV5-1 TGCGCCAGCAGCCCGCCGGGAGAAGAAAAGTACTTC CASSPPGEEKYF
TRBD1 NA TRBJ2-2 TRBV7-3 TGTGCCAGCAGCTATTTTCCTTCAGGGGGCTCGAGAACCGGGGAGCTGTTTTTT CASSYFPSGGSRTGELFF
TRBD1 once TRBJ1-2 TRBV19 TGTGCCAGTAGTATAGCAGCTACAGGGGGCAATGGCTACACCTTC CASSIAATGGNGYTF
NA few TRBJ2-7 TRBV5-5 TGTGCCAGCAGCCCCCGGGACTTCTCCTACGAGCAGTACTTC CASSPRDFSYEQYF
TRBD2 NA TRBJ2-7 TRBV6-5 TGTGCCAGCAGTTACTCCGGGGGAGGGCTCTACGAGCAGTACTTC CASSYSGGGLYEQYF
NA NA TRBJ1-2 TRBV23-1 TGCGCCAGCAGTCATCGCCAAGGACAGTCCGGGGATGGCTACACCTTC CASSHRQGQSGDGYTF
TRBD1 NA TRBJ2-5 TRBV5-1 TGCGCCAGCAGCGTACAGGGGGAAGAGACCCAGTACTTC CASSVQGEETQYF
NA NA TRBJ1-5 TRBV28 TGTGCCAGCCCTTCGCCCCAGCATTTT CASPSPQHF
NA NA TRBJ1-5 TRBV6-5 TGTGCCAGCAGTTCCCGGGGTTACGGGCAGCCCCAGCATTTT CASSSRGYGQPQHF
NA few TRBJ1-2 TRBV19 TGTGCCAGTTCCCACAGGGAATACAACTATGGCTACACCTTC CASSHREYNYGYTF
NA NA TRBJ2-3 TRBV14 TGTGCCAGCAGCCAAGAGTGGGGGCTAAGCACAGATACGCAGTATTTT CASSQEWGLSTDTQYF
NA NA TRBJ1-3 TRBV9 TGTGCCAGCAGCGCGGGGGGGCAGGTCGCCTCTGGAAACACCATATATTTT CASSAGGQVASGNTIYF
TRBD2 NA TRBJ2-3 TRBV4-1 TGCGCCAGCAGCCAAGATCTTCGGGAGGGCGGCACAGATACGCAGTATTTT CASSQDLREGGTDTQYF
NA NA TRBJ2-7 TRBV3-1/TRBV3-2 TGTGCCAGCAGCCAGCTTTCCTACGAGCAGTACTTC CASSQLSYEQYF
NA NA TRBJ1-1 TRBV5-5 TGTGCCAGCAGCTTGGCCGTGGGGGTTACTGCTGAAGCTTTCTTT CASSLAVGVTAEAFF
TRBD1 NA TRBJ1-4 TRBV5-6 TGTGCCAGCAGCCAACAGGGGGCGCTGGGCAAACTGTTTTTT CASSQQGALGKLFF
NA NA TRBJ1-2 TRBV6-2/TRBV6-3 TGTGCCAGCAGTTTAACACTCGTCTATGGCTACACCTTC CASSLTLVYGYTF
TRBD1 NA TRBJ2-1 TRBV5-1 TGCGCCAGCAGCTTGGGGACAGGGGATTGGGATGAGCAGTTCTTC CASSLGTGDWDEQFF
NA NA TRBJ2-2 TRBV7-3 TGTGCCAGCAGCCCCCCCGGTGGTGGCACCGGGGAGCTGTTTTTT CASSPPGGGTGELFF
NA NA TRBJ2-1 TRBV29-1 TGCAGCGTTTCGTGGGGCAATGAGCAGTTCTTC CSVSWGNEQFF
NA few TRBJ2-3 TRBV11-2 TGTGCCAGCAGCTTCACAGATACGCAGTATTTT CASSFTDTQYF
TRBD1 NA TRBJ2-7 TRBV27 TGTGCCAGCAGTTTATTACGGACAGGGGGCGAGCAGTACTTC CASSLLRTGGEQYF
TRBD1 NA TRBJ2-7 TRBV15 TGTGCCACCAGCCTTACCCACCCCGGGACAGGGGGAGGATACGAGCAGTACTTC CATSLTHPGTGGGYEQYF
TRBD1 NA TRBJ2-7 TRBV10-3 TGTGCCATCAGTGAGCAACCAACAGGGGCCGAGCAGTACTTC CAISEQPTGAEQYF
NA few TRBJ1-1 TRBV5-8 TGTGCCAGCAGCTTGTATGAGCCGGTTGTCGCTGAAGCTTTCTTT CASSLYEPVVAEAFF
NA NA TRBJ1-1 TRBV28 TGTGCCAGCAGTTTATCGGGGATCACTGAAGCTTTCTTT CASSLSGITEAFF
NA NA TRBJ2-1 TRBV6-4 TGTGCCAGCAGGGAGAGAATCCCGGGCCCCCGGGGTGAGCAGTTCTTC CASRERIPGPRGEQFF
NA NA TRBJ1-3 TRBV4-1 TGCGCCAGCAGCCAAGCGGACCGGCCGGGGGACACCATATATTTT CASSQADRPGDTIYF
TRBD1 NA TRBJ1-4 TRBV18 TGTGCCAGCTCACTACAGGGGCCTAATGAAAAACTGTTTTTT CASSLQGPNEKLFF
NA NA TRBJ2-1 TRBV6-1 TGTGCCAGCATTGAAAGGGATCGCAATGAGCAGTTCTTC CASIERDRNEQFF
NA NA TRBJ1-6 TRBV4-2 TGTGCCAGCAGCCATGCCGATTCACCCCTCCACTTT CASSHADSPLHF